One T cell receptor (beta chain) is described in this entry. These data come from a study of blood T cell repertoires in COVID-19. The CDR3 extends over 17 amino acids. Germline-derived CDR1 and CDR2 are SGHNT and YYREEE (reference sequence). The V and J ends lost 1 base and 7 bases, in that order; junction bases with no gene match: 11. Only in-frame clones appear in the TCRdb table, and some are missing; sequencing was by immunoSEQ multiplex PCR. The profile shows nearly 250,000 clones, roughly 83% of them singletons. Sequences were obtained from peripheral blood. The sequence was obtained from a woman older than 75 with COVID-19, enrolled during active disease. The chain carries TRBV5-4 and TRBJ1-6; 7 bases are shared with TRBD1. In DNA, the CDR3 is TGTGCCAGCAGCTTGCTCGGGCTGACAGGGAGGAATTCACCCCTCCACTTT. Protein sequence: CASSLLGLTGRNSPLHF.